The 20 T cell receptor beta chains below come from one sample, sequenced in a study of shared clonotypes between healthy human individuals. Profiled with immunoSEQ multiplex PCR; TCRdb holds only in-frame clones, not every one. The data hold about 230,000 clones, with approximately 65% observed a single time. Sequenced sample: memory CD4+ T cells sorted from blood. Subset in this sample: CD45RA-negative fraction. The receptor set was obtained from a man aged 25-45 years in good health.

A few counts support this clone. The chain links TRBV4-1 to TRBJ2-7; 7 nucleotides line up with TRBD1. Germline CDR1 and CDR2: MGHRA and YSYEKL. The V and J ends lost 0 bases and 3 bases, in that order; junction bases with no gene match: 11. This CDR3 has 17 amino acids. The CDR3, as DNA: TGCGCCAGCAGCCAAGATATTGTCAGGGACAGAGACTACGAGCAGTACTTC. Protein product: CASSQDIVRDRDYEQYF.

This clone turned up a few times. The rearrangement joins TRBV18 to TRBJ1-5, with D maybe TRBD1 (5 bases). Germline V gives CDR1 KGHSH, CDR2 LQKENI. With 2 bases removed from V and 7 bases from J, the gap between germline ends came to 12 bases. CDR3 length equals 14 residues. Here the CDR3 reads CASSPMSGTQPQHF. The CDR3 DNA sequence: TGTGCCAGCTCACCAATGTCGGGGACCCAGCCCCAGCATTTT. The full variable domain, in which reference TRBV18 and TRBJ1-5 provide the parts outside the CDR3, is NAGVMQNPRHLVRRRGQEARLRCSPMKGHSHVYWYRQLPEEGLKFMVYLQKENIIDESGMPKERFSAEFPKEGPSILRIQQVVRGDSAAYFCASSPMSGTQPQHFGDGTRLSIL.

This chain connects TRBV9 to TRBJ1-1, with D unresolved. The length of the CDR3 is 13 residues. Germline V CDR1 and CDR2: SGDLS, YYNGEE. V was clipped by 3 bases and J by 2 bases, with 8 bases between them. The chain's CDR3 is CASSARYNTEAFF. Written as DNA, the CDR3 is TGTGCCAGCAGCGCCCGATATAACACTGAAGCTTTCTTT.

This chain links TRBV7-9 with TRBJ2-3, with 8 bases that match TRBD1. Germline CDR1 and CDR2: SEHNR and FQNEAQ (reference sequence). Trimming took 4 bases from V and 1 from J; bases not matched to a gene: 4. This CDR3 has 15 amino acids. In DNA form, the CDR3 reads TGTGCCAGCAGCTCCCGACAGGGGCGCACAGATACGCAGTATTTT. It codes for CASSSRQGRTDTQYF. Drawing the rest from reference TRBV7-9 and TRBJ2-3, the complete variable domain is DTGVSQNPRHKITKRGQNVTFRCDPISEHNRLYWYRQTLGQGPEFLTYFQNEAQLEKSRLLSDRFSAERPKGSFSTLEIQRTEQGDSAMYLCASSSRQGRTDTQYFGPGTRLTVL.

This chain joins TRBV18 and TRBJ2-1; 13 bases fit TRBD2. There are 15 residues in the CDR3. V gave up 1 base and J gave up 9 bases; unmatched junction bases: 3. The germline V gene has CDR1 KGHSH and CDR2 LQKENI. DNA of the CDR3: TGTGCCAGCTCACCACGAGGACTAGCGGGAGCTGAGCAGTTCTTC. Translation gives CASSPRGLAGAEQFF.

This chain joins TRBV18 and TRBJ2-2; 7 nucleotides line up with TRBD1. Per germline, CDR1 KGHSH and CDR2 LQKENI. The junction had 8 bases not matched to a gene; V was cut back by 1 base and J by 6 bases. The CDR3 is 16 residues long. CDR3 sequence: CASSPLRQGSSGELFF. CDR3 DNA sequence: TGTGCCAGCTCACCACTGAGACAGGGATCTTCCGGGGAGCTGTTTTTT.

This chain links TRBV29-1 with TRBJ2-3; 7 bases align to TRBD1. From germline, CDR1 is SQVTM and CDR2 ANQGSEA. V gave up 3 bases and J gave up 7 bases; unmatched junction bases: 10. The CDR3 is 14 residues long. The CDR3 reads CSVDLTGIGYTQYF. The CDR3 DNA reads TGCAGCGTTGACCTGACAGGGATAGGATATACGCAGTATTTT.

This chain uses TRBV5-1 with TRBJ1-3; 8 nucleotides align to TRBD1. Germline CDR1 is SGHRS and CDR2 is YFSETQ. J lost 2 bases, V lost 0 bases, and 16 bases had no gene match. This CDR3 spans 20 amino acids. In nucleotides, the CDR3 is TGCGCCAGCAGCTTGGACACCGGGACAGGAACCTATCGAACTGGAAACACCATATATTTT. This translates into CASSLDTGTGTYRTGNTIYF. Variable domain in full (rest from reference TRBV5-1 and TRBJ1-3): KAGVTQTPRYLIKTRGQQVTLSCSPISGHRSVSWYQQTPGQGLQFLFEYFSETQRNKGNFPGRFSGRQFSNSRSEMNVSTLELGDSALYLCASSLDTGTGTYRTGNTIYFGEGSWLTVV.

This chain connects TRBV21-1 to TRBJ2-7; the table gives TRBD1 as D, unverified against the DNA. TRBV21-1 constitutes a pseudogene. This CDR3 contains 18 residues. The CDR3 region is CASLKWNTGKGASYEQYF. The CDR3 region has the DNA TGTGCCAGCCTTAAATGGAATACGGGAAAGGGGGCATCGTACGAGCAGTACTTC.

V is TRBV7-2 and J is TRBJ2-2; 8 bases are shared with TRBD2. This CDR3 is 17 amino acids long. The ends lost 0 bases at V and 5 bases at J; junction bases unmatched: 8. The V gene's germline CDR1 is SGHTA and CDR2 FQGNSA. The CDR3 region has the DNA TGTGCCAGCAGCTTAGCAGCTAGCGGGCTGCAGACCGGGGAGCTGTTTTTT. This codes for CASSLAASGLQTGELFF.

The V and J genes are TRBV7-2 and TRBJ2-7; 7 bases fit TRBD1. Germline CDR1 SGHTA, CDR2 FQGNSA. This CDR3 comprises 15 residues. V shed 5 bases, J shed 6 bases, and the junction held 13 bases outside the gene matches. This chain's CDR3 is CASSPRQGASGEQYF. The CDR3 bases are TGTGCCAGCAGCCCAAGACAGGGAGCTTCGGGCGAGCAGTACTTC.

The rearrangement joins TRBV6-5 to TRBJ2-7; no clear D. V was shortened by 2 bases and J by 2 bases, with 7 bases between the two germline ends. The CDR3 is 13 residues long. Germline CDR1 and CDR2: MNHEY and SVGAGI. The CDR3 DNA reads as TGTGCCAGCAGTTACGTGGGGACCTACGAGCAGTACTTC. It yields the protein CASSYVGTYEQYF.

V and J are TRBV27 and TRBJ2-1, with 10 bases matching TRBD2. This CDR3 is built from 17 residues. Per the germline V gene, CDR1 is MNHEY and CDR2 is SMNVEV (reference sequence). V gave up 3 bases and J gave up 1 base; unmatched junction bases: 6. DNA of the CDR3: TGTGCCAGCAGTTTTATAGCGGGAGGTAATTCCTACAATGAGCAGTTCTTC. It codes for CASSFIAGGNSYNEQFF.

This clone was counted a single time. This rearrangement joins TRBV28 to TRBJ2-1; maybe TRBD1 (5 bases). The CDR3 runs 16 residues. The V gene's germline CDR1 is MDHEN and CDR2 SYDVKM. V lost 2 bases and J 0 bases, leaving 11 bases between the germline ends. The CDR3 loop is CASSLSRGPSYNEQFF. CDR3 DNA: TGTGCCAGCAGTTTAAGTAGGGGTCCCTCCTACAATGAGCAGTTCTTC.

The chain couples TRBV7-8 to TRBJ2-7; 10 bases align to TRBD2. Germline CDR1 and CDR2: SGHVS and FQNEAQ. Trimming cost V 5 bases and J 2 bases; bases outside gene matches: 15. The length of the CDR3 is 18 residues. The CDR3 region is CASSPLGSSGRRTYEQYF. CDR3 DNA: TGTGCCAGCAGCCCCTTGGGTAGTAGCGGGAGGCGAACCTACGAGCAGTACTTC.

The chain is built from TRBV2 and TRBJ2-2, with D tentatively TRBD1 or TRBD2 (5 bases each). V gave up 5 bases and J gave up 0 bases, with 7 bases separating them. Germline loops: CDR1 SNHLY, CDR2 FYNNEI. This CDR3 has 14 amino acids. CDR3 bases: TGTGCCAGCAGTCGGGACGCGAACACCGGGGAGCTGTTTTTT. Encoded protein: CASSRDANTGELFF. Full variable domain (rest looked up from reference TRBV2 and TRBJ2-2): EPEVTQTPSHQVTQMGQEVILRCVPISNHLYFYWYRQILGQKVEFLVSFYNNEISEKSEIFDDQFSVERPDGSNFTLKIRSTKLEDSAMYFCASSRDANTGELFFGEGSRLTVL.

This clone was counted a few times. In the same sample, other DNA sequences code for this CDR3. The CDR3, as DNA: TGTGCCAGCAGTTACAACTATGGCTACACCTTC. As protein: CASSYNYGYTF. The chain joins TRBV6-6 to TRBJ1-2; the D is unclear. The CDR3 runs to 11 residues. Germline V CDR1 and CDR2: MNHNY, SVGAGI (reference sequence). Trimming took off 2 bases at V and 2 bases at J, with 0 bases between the two ends.

V usage is TRBV5-1 and J usage is TRBJ1-4; weak D call: TRBD1 (5 bases). CDR1 and CDR2 from the germline V gene are SGHRS and YFSETQ. The CDR3 has 15 amino acids. V dropped 4 bases and J dropped 8 bases, with 18 bases sitting between them. The CDR3 region has the DNA TGCGCCAGCAGCCCGGTAGGGACGGCGGGAGAAAAACTGTTTTTT. It translates to CASSPVGTAGEKLFF.

The chain joins TRBV5-1 to TRBJ2-7; TRBD1 might be the D (6 bases). The V gene lost 1 base and the J gene lost 3 bases, with 11 bases spanning the gap. There are 14 residues in the CDR3. Germline V gene lookup returns CDR1 SGHRS and CDR2 YFSETQ. CDR3 bases: TGCGCCAGCAGCTTGAACAGGGAGATCTACGAGCAGTACTTC. As protein: CASSLNREIYEQYF.

This sequence joins TRBV5-4 and TRBJ2-6; D is undetermined. Germline loops: CDR1 SGHNT, CDR2 YYREEE (reference sequence). V lost 2 bases to trimming and J lost 2 bases, with 8 bases between them. The CDR3 has 15 residues. The CDR3: CASSFSSAGANVLTF. The DNA for the CDR3 is TGTGCCAGCAGCTTCAGTTCCGCTGGGGCCAACGTCCTGACTTTC.